These 23 T cell receptor beta chains came from one sample sequenced in a study of OX40 agonist ivuxolimab in advanced cancers. The method was immunoSEQ multiplex PCR; TCRdb's version includes in-frame clones alone and lacks a portion of them. Of about 62,000 clones listed, around four fifths are singletons. Sequenced material: CD4+ or CD8+ T cells sorted from blood, taken in a trial of the OX40 agonist ivuxolimab. These receptors were collected from an adult with an advanced solid tumor such as melanoma, head and neck, liver or kidney cancer.

The V and J genes are TRBV28 and TRBJ2-1; D may correspond to TRBD1 or TRBD2 (5 bases each). Trimming stripped 4 bases from V and 7 bases from J, with 5 bases between. There are 11 residues in the CDR3. The germline V gene encodes CDR1 MDHEN and CDR2 SYDVKM. CDR3 DNA sequence: TGTGCCAGCAGTTGGGGGAATGAGCAGTTCTTC. Protein sequence: CASSWGNEQFF.

V and J are TRBV4-3 and TRBJ1-5, with 12 bases lining up with TRBD1. Germline assignment: CDR1 LGHNA and CDR2 YSLEER. V trimming: 1 base; J trimming: 9 bases; junction bases outside the gene matches: 10. This CDR3 is built from 17 residues. The CDR3 region is CASSQGEWDRGRRPQHF. The CDR3, as DNA: TGCGCCAGCAGCCAAGGCGAGTGGGACAGGGGGCGCCGGCCCCAGCATTTT.

The chain links TRBV19 to TRBJ2-1, with 9 bases fitting TRBD2. From germline, CDR1 is LNHDA and CDR2 SQIVND (reference sequence). V dropped 5 bases and J dropped 4; count of bases not matched to a gene: 6. This CDR3 region has 15 residues. CDR3 sequence (DNA): TGTGCCAGTAGTGGCCTAGCGGGACCGTACAATGAGCAGTTCTTC. It translates to CASSGLAGPYNEQFF. Combining the CDR3 with reference TRBV19 and TRBJ2-1 gives the whole variable domain DGGITQSPKYLFRKEGQNVTLSCEQNLNHDAMYWYRQDPGQGLRLIYYSQIVNDFQKGDIAEGYSVSREKKESFPLTVTSAQKNPTAFYLCASSGLAGPYNEQFFGPGTRLTVL.

The chain is built from TRBV5-5 and TRBJ2-6, with unresolved D. The length of the CDR3 is 18 residues. CDR1 SGHKS and CDR2 YYEKEE come from the germline V gene (reference sequence). V lost 2 bases, J lost 4 bases, and 19 bases lay in between. The CDR3 nucleotides are TGTGCCAGCAGCTTTCGCGGTTTGTCCACTCTAGGGGCCAACGTCCTGACTTTC. This sequence encodes CASSFRGLSTLGANVLTF.

V is TRBV30 and J is TRBJ1-1; 7 bases map to TRBD1. The CDR3 covers 15 residues. Germline CDR1 is GTSNPN and CDR2 is SVGIG (reference sequence). Unmatched junction bases numbered 14, after V lost 0 bases and J lost 10 bases. CDR3 nucleotides: TGTGCCTGGAGTGTAGGATCGTGGAGGGGGCGTCGAGCTTTCTTT. This sequence encodes CAWSVGSWRGRRAFF.

The V call is TRBV28, the J call TRBJ2-7; tentative D call: TRBD2 (6 bases). The CDR3 has 15 residues. CDR1 is MDHEN and CDR2 is SYDVKM in the germline V gene. Trimming shortened V by 7 bases and J by 3 bases, and 19 bases separated the two germline ends. CDR3 bases: TGTGCCAGCATGGGTGCATATTATAGCGGCTACGAGCAGTACTTC. Its translation: CASMGAYYSGYEQYF.

This rearrangement joins TRBV18 to TRBJ2-7, with D maybe TRBD2 (5 bases). Trimming left V 3 bases short and J 8 bases short, with 20 bases between. The length of the CDR3 is 15 residues. Germline CDR1 reads KGHSH; CDR2 reads LQKENI. CDR3 nucleotide sequence: TGTGCCAGCTCACCTTGGAAAGGACTGCGCTCCCAGCAGTACTTC. Its protein is CASSPWKGLRSQQYF.

V and J are TRBV19 and TRBJ1-1; D ambiguous. Trimming removed 8 bases from V and 2 bases from J, with 12 bases in between. CDR1 and CDR2 (germline): LNHDA, SQIVND (reference sequence). The CDR3 is made up of 13 amino acids. The CDR3 spells CASETVGNTEAFF. CDR3 nucleotide sequence: TGTGCCAGTGAGACGGTAGGAAACACTGAAGCTTTCTTT.

V usage is TRBV18 and J usage is TRBJ2-3; TRBD1 aligns across 7 bases. Germline CDR1 KGHSH, CDR2 LQKENI. V lost 2 bases, J lost 5 bases, and 4 bases stayed unmatched. This CDR3 spans 14 amino acids. CDR3 sequence (DNA): TGTGCCAGCTCACCAGACAGGGTTGGAGATACGCAGTATTTT. This encodes CASSPDRVGDTQYF.

This clone showed up just once. J is TRBJ1-1 and V is TRBV4-1; TRBD1 is a possible D gene (5 bases). CDR3 length equals 13 residues. Germline V gene sequence: CDR1 MGHRA, CDR2 YSYEKL. Trimming removed 2 bases from V and 5 bases from J, with 9 bases in between. CDR3 in DNA: TGCGCCAGCAGCCAACTTGACAGAACTGAAGCTTTCTTT. This codes for CASSQLDRTEAFF.

This clone showed up just a few times. V usage is TRBV7-3 and J usage is TRBJ2-5; 10 bases are shared with TRBD1. The CDR3 is made up of 14 amino acids. Germline-derived CDR1 and CDR2 are SGHTA and FQGTGA. Unmatched junction bases numbered 5, after V lost 5 bases and J lost 5 bases. The CDR3 bases are TGTGCCAGCAGCCCTGGGACAGGGGCCGAGACCCAGTACTTC. It codes for CASSPGTGAETQYF.

CDR3 residues: CASRLQGESNQPQHF. CDR3 DNA sequence: TGTGCCAGCAGACTACAGGGAGAGAGCAATCAGCCCCAGCATTTT. The chain is built from TRBV6-1 and TRBJ1-5; the D gene is possibly TRBD1 (6 bases). With 6 bases removed from V and 1 base from J, the gap between germline ends came to 13 bases. The CDR3 is 15 amino acids. Germline V lookup: CDR1 MNHNS, CDR2 SASEGT.

This clone was found once. CDR3 in DNA: TGTGCCAGCAGCTTAGAAGGACTAGCGGGAGTAGGTGAGCAGTTCTTC. It is translated as CASSLEGLAGVGEQFF. This rearrangement joins TRBV7-9 to TRBJ2-1, with 13 bases aligning to TRBD2. CDR3 size: 16 residues. Germline V lookup: CDR1 SEHNR, CDR2 FQNEAQ (reference sequence). The V gene end was trimmed by 1 base and the J gene end by 9 bases; junction bases not matched to a gene: 6.

The V and J genes are TRBV10-2 and TRBJ2-1; 8 positions match TRBD2. Germline V gene sequence: CDR1 WSHSY, CDR2 SAAADI. The CDR3 contains 14 residues. J lost 4 bases, V lost 10 bases, and 9 bases had no gene match. CDR3 bases: TGCGCCACCCAGCGAGCGGGAGCATACAATGAGCAGTTCTTC. Translation: CATQRAGAYNEQFF.

This clone was observed once. The chain is built from TRBV5-1 and TRBJ1-2; tentative D call: TRBD1 (6 bases). Looked up from germline, CDR1 is SGHRS and CDR2 is YFSETQ. The CDR3 sequence is 15 residues long. The V gene lost 7 bases and the J gene lost 4 bases, with 20 bases spanning the gap. The DNA for the CDR3 is TGCGCCAGCGCCCCGGGGGCCACCGAAATCTATGGCTACACCTTC. This translates into CASAPGATEIYGYTF.

The chain carries TRBV6-6 and TRBJ1-3; TRBD1 matches 7 bases. V shed 2 bases and J 2 bases; nucleotides not matched to a gene: 0. CDR1 MNHNY and CDR2 SVGAGI come from the germline V gene (reference sequence). The CDR3 is made up of 14 amino acids. The DNA for the CDR3 is TGTGCCAGCAGTTACACAGGGGCTGGAAACACCATATATTTT. Translation: CASSYTGAGNTIYF.

This rearrangement joins TRBV5-1 to TRBJ1-6, with unresolved D. The CDR3 has 15 amino acids. From germline, CDR1 is SGHRS and CDR2 YFSETQ. V was pared by 0 bases and J by 9 bases, with 13 bases between. Written as DNA, the CDR3 is TGCGCCAGCAGCTTGGTTACAACGGGTGGTTCACCCCTCCACTTT. This sequence encodes CASSLVTTGGSPLHF.

The genes are TRBV4-3 and TRBJ2-7, with 7 bases lining up with TRBD1. J lost 0 bases, V lost 4 bases, and 3 bases had no gene match. Germline V lookup: CDR1 LGHNA, CDR2 YSLEER. The CDR3 contains 14 residues. The CDR3 DNA reads TGCGCCAGCAGCCCGGGACAGAACTCCTACGAGCAGTACTTC. It encodes CASSPGQNSYEQYF.

This clone has only one observation. This sequence joins TRBV2 and TRBJ2-1; 12 bases line up with TRBD2. Germline trimming cut 6 bases from V and 10 bases from J; bases unmatched to any gene: 7. The germline CDR1 and CDR2 sequences are SNHLY and FYNNEI. CDR3 length: 14 amino acids. The CDR3 here is CASRPLAGGGEQFF. Written as DNA, the CDR3 is TGTGCCAGCAGGCCCCTAGCGGGAGGGGGGGAGCAGTTCTTC.

This chain uses TRBV5-1 with TRBJ1-2; 8 positions agree with TRBD1. Germline V gives CDR1 SGHRS, CDR2 YFSETQ. With 2 bases clipped from V and 8 bases from J, the junction kept 5 bases outside the gene matches. The CDR3 has 13 amino acids. CDR3 residues: CASSFAGGEGYTF. The CDR3 nucleotides are TGCGCCAGCAGCTTTGCAGGGGGCGAAGGCTACACCTTC.

The genes are TRBV6-5 and TRBJ2-5; 8 positions match TRBD1. The end of the DNA aligns better with TRBJ2-7, so the J call may be wrong. The CDR3 runs to 16 residues. The germline V gene has CDR1 MNHEY and CDR2 SVGAGI. CDR3 bases: TGTGCCAGCAGTTACTCCCAAACAGGGGGAATCGACGAGCAGTACTTC. This codes for CASSYSQTGGIDEQYF.

The chain couples TRBV29-1 to TRBJ1-2; TRBD1 might be the D (5 bases). CDR1 and CDR2 (germline): SQVTM, ANQGSEA. The germline V and J ends were trimmed by 3 bases and 6 bases, with 14 bases remaining between them. The CDR3 length is 13 residues. CDR3 sequence: CSVEVQGWDGYTF. The CDR3, as DNA: TGCAGCGTTGAGGTGCAGGGCTGGGATGGCTACACCTTC.

This clone was observed a single time. The CDR3 nucleotides are TGTGCCAGCAGTGAACGGGGCTATAATTCACCCCTCCACTTT. Translation gives CASSERGYNSPLHF. This rearrangement joins TRBV6-4 to TRBJ1-6; D unresolved. The CDR3 has 14 amino acids. Germline CDR1 is MRHNA and CDR2 is SNTAGT. The V end was cut by 3 bases, the J end by 3 bases, with 6 bases between.